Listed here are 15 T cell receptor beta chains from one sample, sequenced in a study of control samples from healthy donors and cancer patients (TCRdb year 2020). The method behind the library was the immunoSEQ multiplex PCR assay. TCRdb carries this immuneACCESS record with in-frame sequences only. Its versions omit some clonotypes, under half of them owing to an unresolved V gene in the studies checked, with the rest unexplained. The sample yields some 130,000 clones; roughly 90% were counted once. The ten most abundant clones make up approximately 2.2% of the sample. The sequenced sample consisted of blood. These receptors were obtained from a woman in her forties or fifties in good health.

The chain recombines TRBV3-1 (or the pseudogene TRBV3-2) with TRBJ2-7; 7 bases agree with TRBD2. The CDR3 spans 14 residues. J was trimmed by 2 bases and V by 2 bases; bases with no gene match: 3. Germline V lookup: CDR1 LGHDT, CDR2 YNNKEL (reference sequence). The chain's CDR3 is CASSQRLATYEQYF. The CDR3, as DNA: TGTGCCAGCAGCCAAAGACTAGCTACCTACGAGCAGTACTTC.

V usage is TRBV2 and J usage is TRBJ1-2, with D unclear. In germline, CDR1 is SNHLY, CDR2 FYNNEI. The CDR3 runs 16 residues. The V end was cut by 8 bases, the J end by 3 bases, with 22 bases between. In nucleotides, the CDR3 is TGTGCCAGCTTTCGCTGGCAGACGATAGACTACTATGGCTACACCTTC. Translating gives CASFRWQTIDYYGYTF.

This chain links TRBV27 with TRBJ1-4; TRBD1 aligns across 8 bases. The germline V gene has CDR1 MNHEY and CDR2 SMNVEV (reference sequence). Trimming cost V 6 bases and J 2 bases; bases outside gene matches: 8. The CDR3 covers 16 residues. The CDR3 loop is CASRNHHRGTNEKLFF. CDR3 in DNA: TGTGCCAGCAGAAACCACCACAGGGGGACTAATGAAAAACTGTTTTTT.

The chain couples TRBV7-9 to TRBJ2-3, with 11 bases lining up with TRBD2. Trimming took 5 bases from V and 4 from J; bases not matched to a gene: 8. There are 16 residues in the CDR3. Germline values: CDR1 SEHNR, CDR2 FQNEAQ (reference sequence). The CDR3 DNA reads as TGTGCCAGCAGCCTCACTAGCGGGAGATTAGCAGATACGCAGTATTTT. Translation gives CASSLTSGRLADTQYF.

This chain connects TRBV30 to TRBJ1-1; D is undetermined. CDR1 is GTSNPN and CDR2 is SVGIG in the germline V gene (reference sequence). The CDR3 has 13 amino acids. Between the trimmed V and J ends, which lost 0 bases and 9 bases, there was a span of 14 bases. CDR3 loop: CAWSVRGVPKAFF. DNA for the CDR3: TGTGCCTGGAGTGTACGGGGTGTGCCCAAAGCTTTCTTT.

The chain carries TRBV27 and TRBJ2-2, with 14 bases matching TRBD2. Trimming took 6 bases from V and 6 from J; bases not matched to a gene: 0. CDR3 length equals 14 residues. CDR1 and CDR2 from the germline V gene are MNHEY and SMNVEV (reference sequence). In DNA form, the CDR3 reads TGTGCCAGCAGGGGACTAGCGGGAGCCGGGGAGCTGTTTTTT. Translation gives CASRGLAGAGELFF.

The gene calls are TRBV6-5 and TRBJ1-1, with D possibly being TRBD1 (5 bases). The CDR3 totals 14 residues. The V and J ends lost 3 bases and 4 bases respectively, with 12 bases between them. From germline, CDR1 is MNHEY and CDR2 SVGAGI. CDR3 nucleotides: TGTGCCAGCAGTTATCAGGGACGAAGCACTGAAGCTTTCTTT. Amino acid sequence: CASSYQGRSTEAFF.

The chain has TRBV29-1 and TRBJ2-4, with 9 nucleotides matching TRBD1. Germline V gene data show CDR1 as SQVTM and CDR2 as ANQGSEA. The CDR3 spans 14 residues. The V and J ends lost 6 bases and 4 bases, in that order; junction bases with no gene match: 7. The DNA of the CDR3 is TGCAGCGTGGGACAGGGAGGGGGGAAAAACATTCAGTACTTC. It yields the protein CSVGQGGGKNIQYF.

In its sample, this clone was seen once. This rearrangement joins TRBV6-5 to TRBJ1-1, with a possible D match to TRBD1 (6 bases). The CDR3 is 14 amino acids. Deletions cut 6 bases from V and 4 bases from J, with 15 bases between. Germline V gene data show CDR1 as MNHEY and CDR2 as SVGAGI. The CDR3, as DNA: TGTGCCAGCAGGAGAACAGGGATGGCCACTGAAGCTTTCTTT. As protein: CASRRTGMATEAFF.

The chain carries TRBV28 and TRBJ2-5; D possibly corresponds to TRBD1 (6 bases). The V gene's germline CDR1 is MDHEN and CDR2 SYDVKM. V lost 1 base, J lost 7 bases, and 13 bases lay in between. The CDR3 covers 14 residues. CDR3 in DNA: TGTGCCAGCAGTTTATTTACAGGGCCAGGGACCCAGTACTTC. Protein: CASSLFTGPGTQYF.

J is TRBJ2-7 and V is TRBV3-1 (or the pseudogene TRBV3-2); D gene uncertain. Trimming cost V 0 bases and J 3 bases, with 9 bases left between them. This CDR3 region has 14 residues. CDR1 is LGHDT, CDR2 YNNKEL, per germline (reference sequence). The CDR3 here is CASSQDRVGYEQYF. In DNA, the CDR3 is TGTGCCAGCAGCCAAGACCGTGTCGGCTACGAGCAGTACTTC.

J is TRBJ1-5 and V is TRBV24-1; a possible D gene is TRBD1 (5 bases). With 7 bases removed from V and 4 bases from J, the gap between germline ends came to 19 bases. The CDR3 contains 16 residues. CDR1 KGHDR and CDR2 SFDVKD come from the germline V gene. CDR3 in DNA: TGTGCCACCAGCAGGGAACTGAGGGTCCTTAATCAGCCCCAGCATTTT. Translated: CATSRELRVLNQPQHF.

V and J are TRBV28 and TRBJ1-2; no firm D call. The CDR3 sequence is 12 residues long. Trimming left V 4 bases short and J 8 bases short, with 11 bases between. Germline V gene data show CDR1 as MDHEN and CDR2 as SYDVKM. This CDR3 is CASSYRGWGYTF. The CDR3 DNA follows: TGTGCCAGCAGTTATCGGGGATGGGGCTACACCTTC.

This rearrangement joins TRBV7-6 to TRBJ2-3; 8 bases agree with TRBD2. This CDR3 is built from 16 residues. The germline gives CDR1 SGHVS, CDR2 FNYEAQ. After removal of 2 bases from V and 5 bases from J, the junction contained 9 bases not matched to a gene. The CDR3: CASSLNRGGMQDTQYF. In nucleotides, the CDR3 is TGTGCCAGCAGCTTAAACCGGGGGGGCATGCAAGATACGCAGTATTTT.

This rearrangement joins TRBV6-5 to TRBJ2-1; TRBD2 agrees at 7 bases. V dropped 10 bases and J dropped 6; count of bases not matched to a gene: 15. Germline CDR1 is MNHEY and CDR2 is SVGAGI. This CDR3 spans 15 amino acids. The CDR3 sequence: CATFRELASSNEQFF. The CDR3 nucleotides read TGTGCCACATTTCGGGAACTAGCGTCGAGCAATGAGCAGTTCTTC.